This TCR beta chain was sequenced in a study of PD-1 blockade in classical Hodgkin lymphoma. Study-level findings and limits: The study found complete responders had baseline diversity similar to newly diagnosed patients. The authors excluded patients who started nivolumab under 1 year after ASCT. At C4D1, TCR diversity had climbed significantly for CD4+ cells, though not for CD8+ cells.

Every patient experienced relapse after autologous stem cell transplantation, and brentuximab vedotin exposure varied. CDR1 and CDR2 from the germline V gene are MNHEY and SVGAGI. V lost 4 bases to trimming and J lost 2 bases, with 15 bases between them. CDR3 length: 15 residues. A single count supports this clone. Its antigen is not identified. The method was immunoSEQ multiplex PCR; TCRdb's version includes in-frame clones alone and lacks a portion of them. The sample records around 100,000 clones, roughly 90% being singletons. The input for sequencing was peripheral blood mononuclear cells (PBMCs), taken before the second cycle of nivolumab. J is TRBJ2-7 and V is TRBV6-5; D is perhaps TRBD1 or TRBD2 (5 bases each). This clonotype was sampled from a human donor with classical Hodgkin lymphoma. This CDR3 reads CASSSGQGLTYEQYF. CDR3 bases: TGTGCCAGCAGTTCGGGGCAGGGCCTGACCTACGAGCAGTACTTC.